The 17 T cell receptor beta chains below all came from one sample that was sequenced in a study of vaccination and CD4 T cells after COVID-19. Cultured CD4+ T-cell DNA underwent Oncomine TCR Beta short-read sequencing. TCRdb independently ran MiXCR on the PCR reads; one entry per CDR3 protein. The sample shows about 24,000 distinct CDR3 sequences, about 31% of them seen only once. Described time point: late sampling 161 to 241 days after vaccination in a few convalescent patients. As to treatment: approximately nine-day PBMC culture with coronavirus spike peptide pools or control peptides (ViraFEST assay). These receptors have no identified antigens. The sample here was CD4+ T cells from blood, cultured in vitro, taken about 7 months after SARS-CoV-2 vaccination. Receptors were obtained from a human donor who had recovered from COVID-19.

This clonotype showed up just once. V is TRBV28 and J is TRBJ1-6; the D gene is possibly TRBD1 (5 bases). There are 15 residues in the CDR3. Trimming took 4 bases from V and 0 from J, leaving 7 bases between them. From germline, CDR1 is MDHEN and CDR2 SYDVKM. The DNA for the CDR3 is TGTGCCAGCAGTTACCAGGGCTCCTATAATTCACCCCTCCACTTT. The encoded protein is CASSYQGSYNSPLHF.

This clonotype was detected a few times. The J gene is TRBJ2-5, the V gene TRBV7-2, with 13 bases fitting TRBD2. Germline trimming cut 3 bases from V and 8 bases from J; bases unmatched to any gene: 9. Germline V gene lookup returns CDR1 SGHTA and CDR2 FQGNSA. CDR3 length: 16 amino acids. The CDR3 DNA is TGTGCCAGCAGCTTGGGGACTAGCGGGGCCCGGGGTACCCAGTACTTC. Translating it yields CASSLGTSGARGTQYF.

V gene TRBV7-6 combines with J gene TRBJ2-7, with 13 bases matching TRBD2. CDR3 length: 20 amino acids. CDR1 and CDR2 from the germline V gene are SGHVS and FNYEAQ. J lost 4 bases, V lost 5 bases, and 20 bases had no gene match. CDR3 amino acids: CASSRSRGFGLAGVMYEQYF. CDR3 coding DNA: TGTGCCAGCAGCCGATCTCGTGGTTTCGGACTAGCGGGAGTAATGTACGAGCAGTACTTC.

This clonotype has a single count. The rearrangement links TRBV7-9 to TRBJ1-1; D not resolved. Trimming took off 7 bases at V and 3 bases at J, with 15 bases between the two ends. The CDR3 consists of 14 residues. CDR1 is SEHNR and CDR2 is FQNEAQ in the germline V gene (reference sequence). The CDR3 here is CASTAGSRDTEAFF. The CDR3 DNA follows: TGTGCCAGCACGGCAGGTTCTAGGGACACTGAAGCTTTCTTT. Full variable domain (outside the CDR3, taken from reference TRBV7-9 and TRBJ1-1): DTGVSQNPRHKITKRGQNVTFRCDPISEHNRLYWYRQTLGQGPEFLTYFQNEAQLEKSRLLSDRFSAERPKGSFSTLEIQRTEQGDSAMYLCASTAGSRDTEAFFGQGTRLTVV.

The chain couples TRBV28 to TRBJ2-5; 11 bases align to TRBD1. The CDR3 extends over 15 amino acids. After removal of 6 bases from V and 6 bases from J, the junction contained 9 bases not matched to a gene. CDR1 is MDHEN, CDR2 SYDVKM, per germline. CDR3 nucleotide sequence: TGTGCCAGCAGGCTACCGGGACAGGGGGTTAAGACCCAGTACTTC. Protein product: CASRLPGQGVKTQYF.

The gene calls are TRBV29-1 and TRBJ2-3, with a weak D call TRBD2 (6 bases). Germline lookup yields CDR1 SQVTM and CDR2 ANQGSEA. Trimming removed 7 bases from V and 3 bases from J, with 20 bases in between. The CDR3 covers 15 residues. The CDR3 bases are TGCAGCGGCCGAACGGGACTGGGGATAACAGATACGCAGTATTTT. It codes for CSGRTGLGITDTQYF.

In DNA form, the CDR3 reads TGTGCCAGCAGCGAAGGGACAGGTCCGGGTCCGGCTTTCTTT. It codes for CASSEGTGPGPAFF. The genes are TRBV7-3 and TRBJ1-1; 8 nucleotides match TRBD1. Trimming cost V 5 bases and J 11 bases; bases outside gene matches: 13. Per the germline V gene, CDR1 is SGHTA and CDR2 is FQGTGA. The CDR3 extends over 14 amino acids. The full variable domain, completed using reference TRBV7-3 and TRBJ1-1, is GAGVSQTPSNKVTEKGKYVELRCDPISGHTALYWYRQSLGQGPEFLIYFQGTGAADDSGLPNDRFFAVRPEGSVSTLKIQRTERGDSAVYLCASSEGTGPGPAFFGQGTRLTVV.

The chain recombines TRBV1 with TRBJ2-3; TRBD1, the D gene given by the table, was not confirmed from the DNA. TRBV1 is recorded as a pseudogene. This CDR3 is built from 19 residues. This chain's CDR3 is CTSSRRVVAGRGCADTQYF. CDR3 bases: TGCACCAGCAGCCGAAGGGTTGTAGCGGGCAGGGGGTGTGCAGATACGCAGTATTTT.

In this sample, this clonotype turned up once. V gene TRBV7-8 combines with J gene TRBJ2-4, with D perhaps matching TRBD1 (6 bases). The germline V gene encodes CDR1 SGHVS and CDR2 FQNEAQ. The CDR3 consists of 18 residues. The V end lost 5 bases, the J end lost 3 bases, and 23 bases lay between the germline ends. The CDR3 reads CASSDRRHTNSGKNIQYF. CDR3 nucleotides: TGTGCCAGCAGCGACAGGCGACACACGAACAGCGGCAAAAACATTCAGTACTTC.

The chain employs TRBV7-9 and TRBJ2-7; TRBD1 agrees at 9 bases. The CDR3 runs to 15 residues. After removal of 5 bases from V and 1 base from J, the junction contained 6 bases not matched to a gene. Germline V lookup: CDR1 SEHNR, CDR2 FQNEAQ (reference sequence). The CDR3 reads CASSLRQGESYEQYF. The CDR3 DNA sequence: TGTGCCAGCAGCCTCAGACAGGGGGAATCCTACGAGCAGTACTTC.

The rearrangement links TRBV28 to TRBJ2-3; maybe TRBD1 (5 bases). There are 16 residues in the CDR3. Trimming stripped 6 bases from V and 1 base from J, with 17 bases between. Germline CDR1 reads MDHEN; CDR2 reads SYDVKM. DNA for the CDR3: TGTGCCAGCAGAGACCCTACAGGTTTTCGCACAGATACGCAGTATTTT. Translation: CASRDPTGFRTDTQYF.

V gene TRBV28 combines with J gene TRBJ1-6; D remains unclear. Germline CDR1 is MDHEN and CDR2 is SYDVKM. Trimming left V 5 bases short and J 8 bases short, with 10 bases between. This CDR3 region has 13 residues. The CDR3 sequence: CASSGPSYSPLHF. The CDR3 nucleotides read TGTGCCAGCAGTGGACCCTCTTATTCACCCCTCCACTTT.

This rearrangement joins TRBV2 to TRBJ2-3; D unclear. V lost 8 bases and J 0 bases, leaving 9 bases between the germline ends. Germline lookup yields CDR1 SNHLY and CDR2 FYNNEI. The CDR3 has 13 residues. CDR3 sequence reads: CASCDSSTDTQYF. CDR3 sequence (DNA): TGTGCCAGCTGCGATTCTAGCACAGATACGCAGTATTTT.

This chain links TRBV24-1 with TRBJ1-1; 8 nucleotides align to TRBD1. V was clipped by 4 bases and J by 12 bases; unmatched bases: 12. Germline V lookup: CDR1 KGHDR, CDR2 SFDVKD. CDR3 length: 14 amino acids. CDR3 sequence (DNA): TGTGCCACCAGTGACCACGGACAGGGCGAGCCCACTTTCTTT. Translation gives CATSDHGQGEPTFF.

This clonotype was seen only a few times. The rearrangement joins TRBV27 to TRBJ2-1, with TRBD2 matching over 13 bases. CDR3 length: 15 residues. Germline V CDR1 and CDR2: MNHEY, SMNVEV (reference sequence). V was clipped by 5 bases and J by 9 bases; unmatched bases: 7. This CDR3 is CASSLEGLAGFEQFF. CDR3 nucleotides: TGTGCCAGCAGTCTAGAGGGACTAGCGGGATTTGAGCAGTTCTTC.

The chain uses TRBV28 and TRBJ2-5, with D unresolved. This CDR3 has 13 amino acids. CDR1 MDHEN and CDR2 SYDVKM come from the germline V gene. Trimming cost V 2 bases and J 1 base, with 5 bases left between them. The DNA for the CDR3 is TGTGCCAGCAGTTTAGGCATCCAAGAGACCCAGTACTTC. Translating it yields CASSLGIQETQYF.

The V gene is TRBV19, the J gene TRBJ1-1, with a weak D call TRBD1 (6 bases). Germline CDR1 LNHDA, CDR2 SQIVND (reference sequence). The CDR3 is made up of 13 amino acids. V was shortened by 6 bases and J by 5 bases, with 13 bases between the two germline ends. CDR3 protein: CASRFGGRTEAFF. In DNA form, the CDR3 reads TGTGCCAGTAGGTTCGGGGGGCGGACTGAAGCTTTCTTT.